This T cell receptor (beta chain) derives from a study of T cell responses to AZD1222 COVID-19 vaccine. Of note for this clone: Its antigen is not identified.

Produced via immunoSEQ multiplex PCR; TCRdb's table is partial and in-frame only. In the table there are some 96,000 clones, approximately 88% of which are singletons. Germline V gene lookup returns CDR1 KGHDR and CDR2 SFDVKD. There are 15 residues in the CDR3. The ends lost 9 bases at V and 8 bases at J; junction bases unmatched: 12. Study-wide results and limits: White British donors predominated, females outnumbered males, and clonal diversity was possibly underestimated. The span of vaccine-associated CD4 TCRs extended across spike, with dominance at 160-218 and 743-854.

This sequence was found in an adult who received the AZD1222 COVID-19 vaccine. The sample in question was peripheral blood, obtained 28 days after the second AZD1222 dose. J is TRBJ1-4 and V is TRBV24-1, with 9 nucleotides matching TRBD1. The CDR3 spells CATQGTGMDGEKLFF. CDR3 nucleotide sequence: TGTGCCACCCAAGGGACAGGGATGGATGGGGAAAAACTGTTTTTT.